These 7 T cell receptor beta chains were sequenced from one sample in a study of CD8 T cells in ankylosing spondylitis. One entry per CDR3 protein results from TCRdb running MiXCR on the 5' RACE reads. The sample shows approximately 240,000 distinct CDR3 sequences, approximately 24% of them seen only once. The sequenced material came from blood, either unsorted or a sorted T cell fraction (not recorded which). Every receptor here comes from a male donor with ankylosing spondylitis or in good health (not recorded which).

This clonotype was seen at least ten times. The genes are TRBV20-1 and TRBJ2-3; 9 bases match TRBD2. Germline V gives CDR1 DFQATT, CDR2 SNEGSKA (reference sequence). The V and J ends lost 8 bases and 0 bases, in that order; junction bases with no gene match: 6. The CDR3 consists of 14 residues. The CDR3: CSYSGGPSTDTQYF. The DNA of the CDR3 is TGCAGTTATAGCGGGGGACCTAGCACAGATACGCAGTATTTT.

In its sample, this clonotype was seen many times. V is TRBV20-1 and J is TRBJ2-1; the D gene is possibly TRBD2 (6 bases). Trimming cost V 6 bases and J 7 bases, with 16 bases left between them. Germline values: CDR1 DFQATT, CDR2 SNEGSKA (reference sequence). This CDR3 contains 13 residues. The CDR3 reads CSASDSGANEQFF. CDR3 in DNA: TGCAGTGCCAGCGACTCGGGAGCGAATGAGCAGTTCTTC.

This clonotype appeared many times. The CDR3 region has the DNA TGCAGTGCAGGCGTTTTTAAGGGGACCTACAATGAGCAGTTCTTC. Translated: CSAGVFKGTYNEQFF. The V and J genes are TRBV20-1 and TRBJ2-1; perhaps TRBD1 as D (5 bases). The CDR3 is made up of 15 amino acids. The V gene's germline CDR1 is DFQATT and CDR2 SNEGSKA (reference sequence). V was pared by 6 bases and J by 2 bases, with 17 bases between.

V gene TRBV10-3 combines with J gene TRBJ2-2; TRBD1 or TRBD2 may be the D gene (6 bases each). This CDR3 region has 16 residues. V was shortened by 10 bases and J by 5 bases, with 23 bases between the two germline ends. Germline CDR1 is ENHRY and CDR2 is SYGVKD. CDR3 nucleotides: TGTGCCACCTCAGAGGGGCCCCGGGGGCGGACCGGGGAGCTGTTTTTT. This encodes CATSEGPRGRTGELFF.

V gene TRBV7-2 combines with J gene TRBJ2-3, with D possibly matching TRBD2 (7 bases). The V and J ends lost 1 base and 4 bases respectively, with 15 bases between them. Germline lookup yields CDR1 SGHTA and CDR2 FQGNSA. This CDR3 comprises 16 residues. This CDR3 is CASSLVGGPKADTQYF. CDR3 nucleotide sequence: TGTGCCAGCAGCTTAGTCGGGGGGCCCAAGGCAGATACGCAGTATTTT.

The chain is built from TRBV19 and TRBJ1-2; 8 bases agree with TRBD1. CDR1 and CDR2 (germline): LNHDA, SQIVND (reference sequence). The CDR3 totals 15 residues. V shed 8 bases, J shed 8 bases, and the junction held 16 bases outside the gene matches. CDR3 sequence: CASGGQAGRLPGYTF. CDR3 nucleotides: TGTGCCAGTGGGGGACAGGCGGGAAGACTTCCCGGCTACACCTTC.

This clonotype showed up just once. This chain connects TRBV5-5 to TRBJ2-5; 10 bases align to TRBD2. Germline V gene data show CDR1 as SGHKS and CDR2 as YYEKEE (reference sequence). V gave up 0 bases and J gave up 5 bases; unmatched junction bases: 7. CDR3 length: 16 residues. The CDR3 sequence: CASSLGASGGGETQYF. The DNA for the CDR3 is TGTGCCAGCAGCTTGGGAGCTAGCGGGGGCGGTGAGACCCAGTACTTC.